This T cell receptor (beta chain) is drawn from a study of blood T cell repertoires in COVID-19. The assay was immunoSEQ multiplex PCR, and TCRdb's table has in-frame clones only and misses some. The sample lists some 110,000 clones; 70% to 90% were seen once. With 1 base clipped from V and 1 base from J, the junction kept 1 base outside the gene matches. This CDR3 is 14 amino acids long. Germline values: CDR1 LGHDT, CDR2 YNNKEL (reference sequence). The sequence came from a man in his forties with acute or convalescent COVID-19. The rearrangement joins TRBV3-1 (or the pseudogene TRBV3-2) to TRBJ2-7, with 7 bases lining up with TRBD2. Sequencing input: peripheral blood. The CDR3 coding sequence is TGTGCCAGCAGCCAAGCAGCGGGGTCCTACGAGCAGTACTTC. It is translated as CASSQAAGSYEQYF.